Listed below are T cell receptor beta chains from one sample, sequenced in a study of T cells expressing NK-cell markers. TCRdb reprocessed the 5' RACE reads and keeps a single row for each CDR3 protein, giving no DNA. The sample has 200,000 to 300,000 distinct CDR3 sequences. Sequencing input: blood T cells: a sorted CD56 or NKG2C T cell subset, CD4+ or CD8+ T cells, or bulk PBMC T cells (not recorded which). These receptors all come from a woman aged 18 to 75 in good health. CDR3s include the opening cysteine and the closing phenylalanine or tryptophan.

CDR3 protein: CASSRGVPLYQETQYF
CDR3 length: 16
V gene: TRBV7-8
J gene: TRBJ2-5

CDR3 protein: CASSPRRDVDEQFF
CDR3 length: 14
V gene: TRBV12-3/TRBV12-4
J gene: TRBJ2-1

CDR3 protein: CASSAGPPTGPRFNTQYF
CDR3 length: 18
V gene: TRBV6-1
J gene: TRBJ2-3

CDR3 protein: CASSQRLGTDRQETQYF
CDR3 length: 17
V gene: TRBV3-1
J gene: TRBJ2-5

CDR3 protein: CSVGDAVSYEQYF
CDR3 length: 13
V gene: TRBV29-1
J gene: TRBJ2-7

CDR3 protein: CASSRGGGTEAFF
CDR3 length: 13
V gene: TRBV5-6
J gene: TRBJ1-1

CDR3 protein: CSARGLAGGLNEQFF
CDR3 length: 15
V gene: TRBV20-1
J gene: TRBJ2-1

CDR3 protein: CSVDKGLAEAFF
CDR3 length: 12
V gene: TRBV29-1
J gene: TRBJ1-1

CDR3 protein: CASSPFVDSNEKLFF
CDR3 length: 15
V gene: TRBV18
J gene: TRBJ1-4

CDR3 protein: CASTQTVTGSSYEQYF
CDR3 length: 16
V gene: TRBV6-2/TRBV6-3
J gene: TRBJ2-7

CDR3 protein: CNARDRGEVETQYF
CDR3 length: 14
V gene: TRBV20-1
J gene: TRBJ2-5

CDR3 protein: CASSANALRGDTQYF
CDR3 length: 15
V gene: TRBV7-2
J gene: TRBJ2-3

CDR3 protein: CAWSGLLSGLYNEQFF
CDR3 length: 16
V gene: TRBV30
J gene: TRBJ2-1

CDR3 protein: CSGPGQGYNEQFF
CDR3 length: 13
V gene: TRBV20-1
J gene: TRBJ2-1

CDR3 protein: CASSQFFGTGDNYGYTF
CDR3 length: 17
V gene: TRBV4-3
J gene: TRBJ1-2

CDR3 protein: CASRGTEGMGETQYF
CDR3 length: 15
V gene: TRBV19
J gene: TRBJ2-5

CDR3 protein: CASSLLPPGRRQETQYF
CDR3 length: 17
V gene: TRBV27
J gene: TRBJ2-5

CDR3 protein: CASSRTSGGAYNEQFF
CDR3 length: 16
V gene: TRBV11-2
J gene: TRBJ2-1

CDR3 protein: CASSSGLAGGWWNEQFF
CDR3 length: 17
V gene: TRBV27
J gene: TRBJ2-1

CDR3 protein: CASSQRTSGGVQETQYF
CDR3 length: 17
V gene: TRBV4-1
J gene: TRBJ2-5

CDR3 protein: CAWSGGGNQPQHF
CDR3 length: 13
V gene: TRBV30
J gene: TRBJ1-5

CDR3 protein: CSAIALKGLAGGSSYNEQFF
CDR3 length: 20
V gene: TRBV20-1
J gene: TRBJ2-1

CDR3 protein: CASSSITLGLAGPGLAKNIQYF
CDR3 length: 22
V gene: TRBV7-1
J gene: TRBJ2-4

CDR3 protein: CAWSRKTGSSGNTIYF
CDR3 length: 16
V gene: TRBV30
J gene: TRBJ1-3

CDR3 protein: CASSFYPGTGNTIYF
CDR3 length: 15
V gene: TRBV12-3/TRBV12-4
J gene: TRBJ1-3

CDR3 protein: CASSQDVGLKRLNEQFF
CDR3 length: 17
V gene: TRBV14
J gene: TRBJ2-1

CDR3 protein: CAWSPIHWTTNYEQYF
CDR3 length: 16
V gene: TRBV30
J gene: TRBJ2-7

CDR3 protein: CASSDPLSGRAHEQFF
CDR3 length: 16
V gene: TRBV10-2
J gene: TRBJ2-1

CDR3 protein: CASSYEQSSGANVLTF
CDR3 length: 16
V gene: TRBV6-5
J gene: TRBJ2-6

CDR3 protein: CASSQVGSNSPLHF
CDR3 length: 14
V gene: TRBV3-1
J gene: TRBJ1-6

CDR3 protein: CASSTTSGGPQTTDTQYF
CDR3 length: 18
V gene: TRBV5-6
J gene: TRBJ2-3

CDR3 protein: CAISRTDAAGQGIYTQYF
CDR3 length: 18
V gene: TRBV10-3
J gene: TRBJ2-3

CDR3 protein: CASSLSGSSTDTQYF
CDR3 length: 15
V gene: TRBV5-1
J gene: TRBJ2-3

CDR3 protein: CATWEVLTDTQYF
CDR3 length: 13
V gene: TRBV6-6
J gene: TRBJ2-3

CDR3 protein: CASSPTGTPHYNEQFF
CDR3 length: 16
V gene: TRBV5-1
J gene: TRBJ2-1

CDR3 protein: CASSLGLQGNQPQHF
CDR3 length: 15
V gene: TRBV7-2
J gene: TRBJ1-5

CDR3 protein: CASSPPKHLYSEQFF
CDR3 length: 15
V gene: TRBV12-3/TRBV12-4
J gene: TRBJ2-1

CDR3 protein: CASSGHLGQGNQPQHF
CDR3 length: 16
V gene: TRBV6-2/TRBV6-3
J gene: TRBJ1-5

CDR3 protein: CASSQASGPLYGYTF
CDR3 length: 15
V gene: TRBV3-1
J gene: TRBJ1-2